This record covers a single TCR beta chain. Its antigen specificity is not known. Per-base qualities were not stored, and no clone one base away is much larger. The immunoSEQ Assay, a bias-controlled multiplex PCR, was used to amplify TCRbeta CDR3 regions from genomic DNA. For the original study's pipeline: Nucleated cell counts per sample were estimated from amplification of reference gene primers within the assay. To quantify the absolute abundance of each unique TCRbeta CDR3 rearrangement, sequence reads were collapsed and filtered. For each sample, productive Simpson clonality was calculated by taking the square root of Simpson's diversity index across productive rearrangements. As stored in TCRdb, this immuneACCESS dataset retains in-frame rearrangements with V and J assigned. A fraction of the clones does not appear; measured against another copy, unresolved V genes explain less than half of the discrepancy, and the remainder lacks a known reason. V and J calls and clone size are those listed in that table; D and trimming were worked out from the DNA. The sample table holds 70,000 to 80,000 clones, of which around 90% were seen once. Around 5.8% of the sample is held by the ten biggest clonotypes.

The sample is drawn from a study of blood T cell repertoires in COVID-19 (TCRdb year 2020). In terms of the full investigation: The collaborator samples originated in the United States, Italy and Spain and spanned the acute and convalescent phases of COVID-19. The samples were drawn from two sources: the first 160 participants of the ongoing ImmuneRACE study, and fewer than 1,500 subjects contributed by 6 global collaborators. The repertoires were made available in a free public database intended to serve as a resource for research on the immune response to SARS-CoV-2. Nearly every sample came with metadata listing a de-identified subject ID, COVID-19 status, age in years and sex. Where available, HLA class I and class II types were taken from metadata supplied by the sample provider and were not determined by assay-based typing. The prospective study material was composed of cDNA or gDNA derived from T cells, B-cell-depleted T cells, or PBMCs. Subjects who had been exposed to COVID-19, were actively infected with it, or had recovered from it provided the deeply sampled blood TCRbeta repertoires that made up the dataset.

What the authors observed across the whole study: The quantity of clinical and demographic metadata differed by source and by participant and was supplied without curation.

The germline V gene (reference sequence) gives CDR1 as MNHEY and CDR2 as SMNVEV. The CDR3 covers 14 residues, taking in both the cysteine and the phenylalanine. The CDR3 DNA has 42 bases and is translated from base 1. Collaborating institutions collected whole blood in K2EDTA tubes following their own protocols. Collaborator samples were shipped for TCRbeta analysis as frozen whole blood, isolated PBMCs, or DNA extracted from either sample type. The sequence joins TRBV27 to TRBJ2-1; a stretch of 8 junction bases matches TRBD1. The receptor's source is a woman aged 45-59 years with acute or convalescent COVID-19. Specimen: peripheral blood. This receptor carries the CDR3 CATSVDRAGNEQFF. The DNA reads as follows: TGTGCTACGTCCGTGGACAGGGCGGGGAATGAGCAGTTCTTC.